This T cell receptor beta chain was identified during a study of vaccination and CD4 T cells after COVID-19. Findings of the study overall: In convalescent patients, a median approximately 86% of reactive clones appeared only post-vaccination.

Sequencing of the DNA from cultured CD4+ T cells was carried out with the Oncomine TCR Beta short-read assay. Genomic DNA was isolated from cultured CD4+ T cells. TCRdb fed the PCR reads into MiXCR, producing one record per CDR3 protein. The top ten hold around 49% of the sample, which has 4,000 to 4,500 distinct CDR3 sequences, approximately 22% seen once. Trimming took off 4 bases at V and 0 bases at J, with 10 bases between the two ends. Germline V gives CDR1 MNHNS, CDR2 SASEGT. The CDR3 totals 15 residues. This clonotype was recorded many times. Its target is not known. Treatment reported: approximately nine-day PBMC culture with coronavirus spike peptide pools or control peptides (ViraFEST assay).

Sample: CD4+ T cells from blood, cultured in vitro, taken after SARS-CoV-2 vaccination. The TCR comes from a human donor who had recovered from COVID-19. The chain couples TRBV6-1 to TRBJ2-4; TRBD2 might be the D (6 bases). CDR3 residues: CASSGSGGAKNIQYF. In nucleotides, the CDR3 is TGTGCCAGCAGTGGCTCCGGGGGAGCCAAAAACATTCAGTACTTC.